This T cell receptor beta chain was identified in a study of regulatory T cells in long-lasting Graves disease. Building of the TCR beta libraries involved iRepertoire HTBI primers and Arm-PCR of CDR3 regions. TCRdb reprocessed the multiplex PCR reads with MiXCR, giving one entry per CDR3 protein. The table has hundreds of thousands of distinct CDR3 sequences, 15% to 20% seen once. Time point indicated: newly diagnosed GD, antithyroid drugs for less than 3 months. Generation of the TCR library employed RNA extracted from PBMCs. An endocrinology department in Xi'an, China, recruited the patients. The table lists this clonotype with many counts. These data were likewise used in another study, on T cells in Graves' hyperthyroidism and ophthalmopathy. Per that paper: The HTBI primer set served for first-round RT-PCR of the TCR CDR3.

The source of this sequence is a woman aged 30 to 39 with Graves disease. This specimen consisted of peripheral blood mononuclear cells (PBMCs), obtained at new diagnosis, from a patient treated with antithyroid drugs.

The CDR3 nucleotides are TGTGCCAGCAGTACGACAGTCAACTATGGCTACACCTTC. Translated, it gives CASSTTVNYGYTF. The V call is TRBV28, the J call TRBJ1-2, with a tentative D call TRBD1 (5 bases). The CDR3 is 13 amino acids. Germline-derived CDR1 and CDR2 are MDHEN and SYDVKM. Trimming stripped 5 bases from V and 2 bases from J, with 9 bases between.